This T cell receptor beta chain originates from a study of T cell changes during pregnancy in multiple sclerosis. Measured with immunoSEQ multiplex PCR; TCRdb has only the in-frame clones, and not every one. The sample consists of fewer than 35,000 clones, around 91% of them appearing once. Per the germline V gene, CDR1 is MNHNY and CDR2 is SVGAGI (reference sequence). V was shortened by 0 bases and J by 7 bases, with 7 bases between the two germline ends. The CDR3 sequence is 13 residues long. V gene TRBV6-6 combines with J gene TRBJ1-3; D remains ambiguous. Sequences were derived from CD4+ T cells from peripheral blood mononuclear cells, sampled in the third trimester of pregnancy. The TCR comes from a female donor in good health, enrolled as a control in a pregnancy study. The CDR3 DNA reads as TGTGCCAGCAGTTACTCGTCTCCCAACACCATATATTTT. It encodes CASSYSSPNTIYF.